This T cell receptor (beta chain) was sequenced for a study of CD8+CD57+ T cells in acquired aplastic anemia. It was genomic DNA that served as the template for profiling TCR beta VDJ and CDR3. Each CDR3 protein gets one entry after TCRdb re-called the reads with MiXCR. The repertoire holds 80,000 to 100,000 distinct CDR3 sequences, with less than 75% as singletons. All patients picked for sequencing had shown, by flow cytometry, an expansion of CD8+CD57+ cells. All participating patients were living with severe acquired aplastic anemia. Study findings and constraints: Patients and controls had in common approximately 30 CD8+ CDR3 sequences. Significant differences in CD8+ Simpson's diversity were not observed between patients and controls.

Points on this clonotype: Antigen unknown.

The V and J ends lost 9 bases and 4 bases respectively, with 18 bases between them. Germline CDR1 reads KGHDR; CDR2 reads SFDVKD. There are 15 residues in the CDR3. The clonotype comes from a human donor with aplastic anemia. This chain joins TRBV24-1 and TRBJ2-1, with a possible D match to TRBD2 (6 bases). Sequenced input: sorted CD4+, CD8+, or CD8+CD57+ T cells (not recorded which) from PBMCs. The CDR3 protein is CATLGITGGYNEQFF. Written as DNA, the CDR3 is TGTGCCACCTTAGGGATAACAGGAGGGTACAATGAGCAGTTCTTC.